The 28 T cell receptor beta chains in this list originate from one sample, sequenced in a study of cytomegalovirus exposure and HLA in healthy donors. The PCR used 60 Vbeta and 13 Jbeta primers. Clones were sequenced by immunoSEQ multiplex PCR, and TCRdb holds only the in-frame ones, with some missing. The sample holds about 98,000 clones, approximately 87% seen once. Sequenced material: PBMCs. These receptors were obtained from a man aged 40-49 years in good health and CMV-seronegative.

V and J are TRBV5-6 and TRBJ2-3; 10 bases match TRBD2. Trimming removed 3 bases from V and 2 bases from J; junction bases left unmatched: 9. Germline V gene sequence: CDR1 SGHDT, CDR2 YYEEEE. This CDR3 spans 17 amino acids. This CDR3 is CASSWGVAGGPTDTQYF. CDR3 coding DNA: TGTGCCAGCAGCTGGGGGGTAGCGGGGGGTCCCACAGATACGCAGTATTTT.

The chain employs TRBV10-3 and TRBJ2-1, with 12 bases that match TRBD1. CDR1 and CDR2 (germline): ENHRY, SYGVKD. The V gene end was trimmed by 4 bases and the J gene end by 4 bases; junction bases not matched to a gene: 5. The CDR3 is 16 amino acids. CDR3 region: CAISGGTGGVYNEQFF. As DNA, the CDR3 is TGTGCCATCAGTGGGGGGACAGGGGGCGTTTACAATGAGCAGTTCTTC.

The chain recombines TRBV13 with TRBJ2-7; 9 bases are a match to TRBD2. Germline V gene sequence: CDR1 PRHDT, CDR2 FYEKMQ (reference sequence). The CDR3 extends over 15 amino acids. The J segment lost 4 bases and the V segment lost 3 bases, leaving 7 bases of the junction unmatched. The CDR3 here is CASSFIGTSLYEQYF. The CDR3 coding sequence is TGTGCCAGCAGCTTCATCGGGACTAGCCTATACGAGCAGTACTTC.

The chain is built from TRBV6-6 and TRBJ2-7; 11 bases line up with TRBD1. The germline V gene has CDR1 MNHNY and CDR2 SVGAGI (reference sequence). CDR3 size: 12 residues. The ends lost 10 bases at V and 6 bases at J; junction bases unmatched: 5. CDR3 DNA sequence: TGTGCCACCACGGGACAGGGGGTCGAGCAGTACTTC. Residues: CATTGQGVEQYF.

The V gene is TRBV18, the J gene TRBJ2-1; D gene unclear. CDR1 KGHSH and CDR2 LQKENI come from the germline V gene. The CDR3 covers 15 residues. The V end lost 7 bases, the J end lost 0 bases, and 13 bases lay between the germline ends. CDR3 sequence: CASCSSARSYNEQFF. DNA for the CDR3: TGTGCCAGCTGCTCTAGTGCCCGCTCCTACAATGAGCAGTTCTTC.

The chain is built from TRBV14 and TRBJ1-6; TRBD1 aligns across 7 bases. The CDR3 extends over 19 amino acids. The trim removed 3 bases at V and 5 bases at J, leaving 16 bases unmatched. Germline CDR1 reads SGHDN; CDR2 reads FVKESK. This CDR3 reads CASSHPPKGARYNNSPLHF. The CDR3, as DNA: TGTGCCAGCAGCCACCCCCCCAAGGGGGCGCGATACAATAATTCACCCCTCCACTTT. The whole variable domain, remainder taken from reference TRBV14 and TRBJ1-6, is EAGVTQFPSHSVIEKGQTVTLRCDPISGHDNLYWYRRVMGKEIKFLLHFVKESKQDESGMPNNRFLAERTGGTYSTLKVQPAELEDSGVYFCASSHPPKGARYNNSPLHFGNGTRLTVT.

The chain employs TRBV15 and TRBJ1-4; D gene unclear. V lost 1 base and J 0 bases, leaving 18 bases between the germline ends. Germline lookup yields CDR1 LNHNV and CDR2 YYDKDF (reference sequence). This CDR3 region has 19 residues. CDR3 bases: TGTGCCACCAGCAGAGGAGGGCTCGGCCTTACTTCAACTAATGAAAAACTGTTTTTT. Amino acids: CATSRGGLGLTSTNEKLFF.

The chain has TRBV25-1 and TRBJ2-1, with D possibly being TRBD2 (6 bases). Trimming removed 1 base from V and 9 bases from J, with 13 bases in between. The CDR3 runs to 14 residues. Germline-derived CDR1 and CDR2 are MGHDK and SYGVNS. CDR3 sequence: CASSESGRRGEQFF. CDR3 nucleotide sequence: TGTGCCAGCAGTGAATCAGGCAGGCGGGGTGAGCAGTTCTTC.

The V call is TRBV15, the J call TRBJ1-4, with 10 bases aligning to TRBD1. The germline V gene has CDR1 LNHNV and CDR2 YYDKDF (reference sequence). Trimming removed 1 base from V and 0 bases from J; junction bases left unmatched: 2. This CDR3 spans 17 amino acids. DNA for the CDR3: TGTGCCACCAGCAGAGGGACAGGGGGTTCAACTAATGAAAAACTGTTTTTT. Amino acids: CATSRGTGGSTNEKLFF.

About this clone: Compared with germline, one end of the junction differs, possibly owing to a read error. The V gene is TRBV9, the J gene TRBJ1-1; D perhaps matches TRBD1 (5 bases). The length of the CDR3 is 15 residues. Germline V lookup: CDR1 SGDLS, CDR2 YYNGEE. This CDR3 is CAGSVVGGMNTEAFF. The CDR3 coding sequence is TGTGCCGGCAGCGTAGTGGGGGGGATGAACACTGAAGCTTTCTTT.

The chain uses TRBV2 and TRBJ1-1; unclear D gene. V was shortened by 4 bases and J by 1 base, with 7 bases between the two germline ends. The CDR3 loop spans 13 amino acids. Germline V gene lookup returns CDR1 SNHLY and CDR2 FYNNEI. The CDR3 protein is CASSVYPNTEAFF. The CDR3 DNA reads TGTGCCAGCAGTGTGTATCCGAACACTGAAGCTTTCTTT.

The rearrangement links TRBV29-1 to TRBJ1-1; 8 bases are shared with TRBD1. This CDR3 has 16 residues. CDR1 SQVTM and CDR2 ANQGSEA come from the germline V gene. Trimming cost V 6 bases and J 0 bases; bases outside gene matches: 12. The CDR3 protein is CSVSGQGGGMNTEAFF. DNA of the CDR3: TGCAGCGTCTCAGGACAGGGTGGGGGGATGAACACTGAAGCTTTCTTT.

The chain has TRBV7-2 and TRBJ2-5; tentatively, D is TRBD2 (6 bases). V was trimmed by 3 bases and J by 0 bases, leaving 8 bases between them. Germline lookup yields CDR1 SGHTA and CDR2 FQGNSA. CDR3 length equals 14 residues. This CDR3 is CASSLGLHQETQYF. The CDR3 DNA sequence: TGTGCCAGCAGCTTGGGACTCCACCAAGAGACCCAGTACTTC.

With regard to this clone: Other DNA sequences in the sample encode the same CDR3. CDR3 DNA: TGTGCCATCAGTGAGTCGGGGGGTAGCAATCAGCCCCAGCATTTT. It encodes CAISESGGSNQPQHF. The genes are TRBV10-3 and TRBJ1-5, with D possibly being TRBD1 (5 bases). V lost 0 bases and J lost 0, with 6 bases in between. The CDR3 covers 15 residues. Per germline, CDR1 ENHRY and CDR2 SYGVKD.

The chain employs TRBV7-6 and TRBJ1-2; 9 positions agree with TRBD1. V was pared by 5 bases and J by 5 bases, with 12 bases of the junction left unmatched. CDR1 is SGHVS, CDR2 FNYEAQ, per germline. The CDR3 sequence is 16 residues long. The DNA for the CDR3 is TGTGCCAGCAGCCTCATAGGGGACAGGGCGTTGTATGGCTACACCTTC. Translating it yields CASSLIGDRALYGYTF.

This chain joins TRBV12-5 and TRBJ2-7, with D possibly being TRBD2 (5 bases). The CDR3 has 12 residues. Trimming removed 10 bases from V and 5 bases from J, with 15 bases in between. Per the germline V gene, CDR1 is LGHNT and CDR2 is FRNRAP. The CDR3 sequence is CATRGRGDEQYF. CDR3 in DNA: TGTGCTACGCGTGGGAGAGGCGACGAGCAGTACTTC.

This clone was counted a single time. The chain has TRBV19 and TRBJ1-4; 8 bases are a match to TRBD1. CDR1 and CDR2 from the germline V gene are LNHDA and SQIVND (reference sequence). J was trimmed by 8 bases and V by 6 bases; bases with no gene match: 11. There are 15 residues in the CDR3. CDR3: CASRVLTGTGEKLFF. Here the CDR3 DNA reads TGTGCCAGTAGGGTTTTGACCGGGACAGGAGAAAAACTGTTTTTT.

This chain links TRBV12-5 with TRBJ2-7; D is uncertain. V was trimmed by 7 bases and J by 4 bases, leaving 23 bases between them. The germline CDR1 and CDR2 sequences are LGHNT and FRNRAP. This CDR3 has 16 amino acids. The CDR3 sequence: CASADGIGRYGYEQYF. The CDR3, as DNA: TGTGCTAGTGCCGATGGCATCGGCCGTTACGGGTACGAGCAGTACTTC.

In this sample, this clone turned up a few times. The chain joins TRBV6-6 to TRBJ1-4, with 8 bases aligning to TRBD1. Trimming at V came to 8 bases and at J to 7 bases, leaving 6 bases not matched to a gene. The CDR3 sequence is 13 residues long. Germline-derived CDR1 and CDR2 are MNHNY and SVGAGI (reference sequence). DNA of the CDR3: TGTGCCAGCGGCAGGGGGCTAGGTGAAAAACTGTTTTTT. Translation gives CASGRGLGEKLFF.

This chain joins TRBV7-9 and TRBJ2-2; D not resolved. Between the trimmed V and J ends, which lost 5 bases and 5 bases, there was a span of 9 bases. Germline loops: CDR1 SEHNR, CDR2 FQNEAQ (reference sequence). CDR3 size: 13 residues. CDR3 nucleotide sequence: TGTGCCAGCAGCCTAACTACTACCGGGGAGCTGTTTTTT. It yields the protein CASSLTTTGELFF.

The chain recombines TRBV11-2 with TRBJ2-5, with D possibly TRBD1 on 5 matching bases. The CDR3 runs to 11 residues. Trimming removed 8 bases from V and 5 bases from J, with 9 bases in between. CDR1 and CDR2 from the germline V gene are SGHAT and FQNNGV. CDR3 coding DNA: TGTGCCAGCGCAGGGAAGGAGACCCAGTACTTC. The encoded protein is CASAGKETQYF.

The chain links TRBV28 to TRBJ1-2; weak D call: TRBD1 (5 bases). This CDR3 is built from 14 residues. Germline V lookup: CDR1 MDHEN, CDR2 SYDVKM. The V gene lost 6 bases and the J gene lost 4 bases, with 15 bases spanning the gap. Here the CDR3 reads CASRGRGEVYGYTF. The CDR3 DNA reads TGTGCCAGCAGGGGGCGGGGGGAGGTCTATGGCTACACCTTC.

The genes are TRBV7-8 and TRBJ1-1; TRBD1 matches at 7 bases. Germline assignment: CDR1 SGHVS and CDR2 FQNEAQ. The CDR3 has 17 amino acids. J lost 6 bases, V lost 4 bases, and 17 bases had no gene match. CDR3 residues: CASSSRIGGASISEAFF. The CDR3 DNA sequence: TGTGCCAGCAGCTCCCGGATAGGGGGCGCTTCGATCTCTGAAGCTTTCTTT.

The chain is built from TRBV6-6 and TRBJ1-1, with 8 nucleotides matching TRBD1. The CDR3 length is 15 residues. CDR1 and CDR2 (germline): MNHNY, SVGAGI (reference sequence). The junction had 6 bases not matched to a gene; V was cut back by 5 bases and J by 1 base. CDR3 sequence reads: CASSPGTGGNTEAFF. The CDR3 nucleotides read TGTGCCAGCAGTCCGGGGACAGGCGGGAACACTGAAGCTTTCTTT.

This chain uses TRBV27 with TRBJ1-1; 8 positions agree with TRBD1. Germline V gives CDR1 MNHEY, CDR2 SMNVEV (reference sequence). The V and J ends lost 5 bases and 2 bases, in that order; junction bases with no gene match: 7. CDR3 length equals 15 residues. Here the CDR3 DNA reads TGTGCCAGCAGTCTCCGGGGACAGGCCAACACTGAAGCTTTCTTT. Amino acid sequence: CASSLRGQANTEAFF.

The V call is TRBV2, the J call TRBJ1-3, with D perhaps matching TRBD1 (5 bases). The CDR3 is made up of 15 amino acids. The germline V gene has CDR1 SNHLY and CDR2 FYNNEI. V was trimmed by 3 bases and J by 5 bases, leaving 14 bases between them. CDR3 sequence reads: CASSDPGEGRNTIYF. The CDR3 DNA follows: TGTGCCAGCAGTGACCCGGGGGAGGGCAGAAACACCATATATTTT. Combining the CDR3 with reference TRBV2 and TRBJ1-3 gives the whole variable domain EPEVTQTPSHQVTQMGQEVILRCVPISNHLYFYWYRQILGQKVEFLVSFYNNEISEKSEIFDDQFSVERPDGSNFTLKIRSTKLEDSAMYFCASSDPGEGRNTIYFGEGSWLTVV.

The genes are TRBV5-6 and TRBJ1-6; D possibly corresponds to TRBD1 (5 bases). Germline V gene lookup returns CDR1 SGHDT and CDR2 YYEEEE. The ends were cut back, 5 bases at V and 3 bases at J, with 18 bases in the middle. This CDR3 comprises 17 residues. CDR3 DNA sequence: TGTGCCAGCAGATTCGGGGGGTCTAATTACTATAATTCACCCCTCCACTTT. It encodes CASRFGGSNYYNSPLHF.

This chain links TRBV6-5 with TRBJ1-2, with 8 bases lining up with TRBD1. Trimming cost V 7 bases and J 7 bases; bases outside gene matches: 8. The CDR3 runs to 13 residues. The V gene's germline CDR1 is MNHEY and CDR2 SVGAGI. CDR3 sequence: CASTFTGGCGYTF. In nucleotides, the CDR3 is TGTGCCAGCACTTTTACAGGGGGTTGTGGCTACACCTTC.